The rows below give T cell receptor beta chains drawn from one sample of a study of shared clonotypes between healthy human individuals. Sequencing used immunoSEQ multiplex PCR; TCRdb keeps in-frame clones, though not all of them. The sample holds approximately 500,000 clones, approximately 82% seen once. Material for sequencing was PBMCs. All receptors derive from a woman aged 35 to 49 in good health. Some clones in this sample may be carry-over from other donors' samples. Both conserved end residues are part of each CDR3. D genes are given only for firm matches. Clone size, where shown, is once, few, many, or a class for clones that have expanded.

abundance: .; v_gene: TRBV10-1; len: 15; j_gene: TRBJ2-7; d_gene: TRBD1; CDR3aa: CASRGTGSHSYEQYF; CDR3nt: TGCGCCAGCAGGGGGACAGGGTCCCACTCCTACGAGCAGTACTTC
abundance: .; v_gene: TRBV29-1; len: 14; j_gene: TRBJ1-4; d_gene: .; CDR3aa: CSVGVGAGEEKLFF; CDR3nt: TGCAGCGTTGGTGTAGGGGCAGGGGAAGAAAAACTGTTTTTT
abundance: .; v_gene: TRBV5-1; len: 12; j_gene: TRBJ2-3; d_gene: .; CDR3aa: CASSLDVGTQYF; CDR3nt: TGCGCCAGCAGCTTGGATGTTGGGACGCAGTATTTT
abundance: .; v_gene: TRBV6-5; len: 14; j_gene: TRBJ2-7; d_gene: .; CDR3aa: CASSYSLNSYEQYF; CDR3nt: TGTGCCAGCAGTTACTCGCTAAACTCCTACGAGCAGTACTTC
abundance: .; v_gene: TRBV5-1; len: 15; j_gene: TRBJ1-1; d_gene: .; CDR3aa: CASSGGTRENTEAFF; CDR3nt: TGCGCCAGCAGCGGGGGGACACGGGAGAACACTGAAGCTTTCTTT
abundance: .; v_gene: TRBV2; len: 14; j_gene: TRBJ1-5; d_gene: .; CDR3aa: CASNREQGGQPQHF; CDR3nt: TGTGCCAGCAACCGAGAGCAGGGTGGGCAGCCCCAGCATTTT
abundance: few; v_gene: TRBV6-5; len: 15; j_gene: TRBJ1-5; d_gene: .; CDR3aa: CASSYSSTANQPQHF; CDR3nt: TGTGCCAGCAGTTACTCATCGACAGCCAATCAGCCCCAGCATTTT
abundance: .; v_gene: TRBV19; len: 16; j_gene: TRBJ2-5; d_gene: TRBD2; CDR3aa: CASSLGLAAYQETQYF; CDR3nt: TGTGCCAGTAGTCTCGGACTAGCGGCTTACCAAGAGACCCAGTACTTC
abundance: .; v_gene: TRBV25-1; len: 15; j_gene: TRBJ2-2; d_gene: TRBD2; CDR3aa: CASKGLAELTGELFF; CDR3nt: TGTGCCAGCAAGGGACTAGCGGAGCTCACCGGGGAGCTGTTTTTT
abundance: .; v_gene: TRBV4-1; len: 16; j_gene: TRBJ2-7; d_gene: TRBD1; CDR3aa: CASSRLDRAFSYEQYF; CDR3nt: TGCGCCAGCAGCCGGTTGGACAGGGCGTTCTCCTACGAGCAGTACTTC
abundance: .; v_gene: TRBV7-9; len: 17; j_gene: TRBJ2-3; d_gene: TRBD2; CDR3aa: CASSLRLAGGETDTQYF; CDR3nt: TGTGCCAGCAGCCTGAGGCTAGCGGGAGGAGAGACAGATACGCAGTATTTT
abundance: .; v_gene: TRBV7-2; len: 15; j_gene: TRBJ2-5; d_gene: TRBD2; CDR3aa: CASSLLAGLVETQYF; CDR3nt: TGTGCCAGCAGCTTACTAGCGGGATTGGTTGAGACCCAGTACTTC
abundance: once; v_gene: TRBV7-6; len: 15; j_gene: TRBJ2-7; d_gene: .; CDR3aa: CASSLGGGGSYEQYF; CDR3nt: TGTGCCAGCAGCTTAGGGGGAGGCGGATCCTACGAGCAGTACTTC
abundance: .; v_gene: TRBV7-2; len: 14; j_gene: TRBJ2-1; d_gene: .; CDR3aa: CASSLSFYYNEQFF; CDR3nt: TGTGCCAGCAGCTTAAGCTTCTATTACAATGAGCAGTTCTTC
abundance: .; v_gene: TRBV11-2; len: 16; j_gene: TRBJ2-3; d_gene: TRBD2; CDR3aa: CASSTLLAGAIDTQYF; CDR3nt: TGTGCCAGCAGCACCCTTTTGGCGGGAGCTATAGATACGCAGTATTTT
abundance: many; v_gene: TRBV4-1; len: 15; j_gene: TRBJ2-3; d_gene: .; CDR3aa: CASSQGDGSTDTQYF; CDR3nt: TGCGCCAGCAGCCAAGGCGACGGTAGCACAGATACGCAGTATTTT
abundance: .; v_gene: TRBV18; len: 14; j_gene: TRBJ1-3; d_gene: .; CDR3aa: CASSPILSGNTIYF; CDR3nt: TGTGCCAGCTCACCGATTCTCTCTGGAAACACCATATATTTT
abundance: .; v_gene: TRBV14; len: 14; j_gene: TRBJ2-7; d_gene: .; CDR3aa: CASSQGGFFYEQYF; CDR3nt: TGTGCCAGCAGCCAAGGCGGGTTCTTCTACGAGCAGTACTTC
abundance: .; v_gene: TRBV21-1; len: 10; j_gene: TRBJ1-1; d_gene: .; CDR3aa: CASRGTEAFF; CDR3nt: TGTGCCAGCAGGGGCACTGAAGCTTTCTTT
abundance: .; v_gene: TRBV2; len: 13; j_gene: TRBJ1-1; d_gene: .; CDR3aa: CASGAVANTEAFF; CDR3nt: TGTGCCAGCGGTGCAGTAGCCAACACTGAAGCTTTCTTT
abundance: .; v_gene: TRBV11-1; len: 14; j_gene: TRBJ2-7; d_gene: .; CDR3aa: CASSSPGTAYEQYF; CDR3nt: TGTGCCAGCAGCTCCCCCGGGACGGCGTACGAGCAGTACTTC
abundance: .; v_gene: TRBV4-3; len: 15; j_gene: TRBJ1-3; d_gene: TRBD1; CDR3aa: CASSQGTGGAQILYF; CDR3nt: TGCGCCAGCAGCCAAGGGACAGGGGGGGCTCAGATCTTATATTTT